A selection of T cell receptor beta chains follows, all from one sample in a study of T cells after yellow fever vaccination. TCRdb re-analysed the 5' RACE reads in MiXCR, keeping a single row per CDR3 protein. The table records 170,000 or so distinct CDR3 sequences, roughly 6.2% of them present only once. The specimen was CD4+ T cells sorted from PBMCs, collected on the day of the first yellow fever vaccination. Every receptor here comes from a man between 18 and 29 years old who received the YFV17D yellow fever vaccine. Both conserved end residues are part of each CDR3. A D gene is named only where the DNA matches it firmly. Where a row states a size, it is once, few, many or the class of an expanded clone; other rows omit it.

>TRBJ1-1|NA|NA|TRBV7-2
TGTGCCAGCAGCTCCCCCCAAAACACTGAAGCTTTCTTT
CASSSPQNTEAFF
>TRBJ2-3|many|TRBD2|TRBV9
TGTGCCAGCAGCGTAGCGGGGGGGACTAGCACAGATACGCAGTATTTT
CASSVAGGTSTDTQYF
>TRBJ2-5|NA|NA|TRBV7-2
TGTGCCAGCAGCGCCGGACTGTCTAGATGGGGAGAGACCCAGTACTTC
CASSAGLSRWGETQYF
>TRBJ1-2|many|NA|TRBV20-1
TGCAGTGCCGCCTACCAGGGACGCGGCTACACCTTC
CSAAYQGRGYTF
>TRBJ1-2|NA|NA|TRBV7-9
TGTGCCAGCAGCTTTATGTCAGCAGGCTTCCCTGGCTACACCTTC
CASSFMSAGFPGYTF
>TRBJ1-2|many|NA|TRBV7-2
TGTGCCAGCAGCTTACGAGATTTGGGGGCAGGCTACACCTTC
CASSLRDLGAGYTF
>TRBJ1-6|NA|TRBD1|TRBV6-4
TGTGCCAGCAGGAGGGACAGGGGAAATTCACCCCTCCACTTT
CASRRDRGNSPLHF
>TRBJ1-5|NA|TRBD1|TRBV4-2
TGTGCCAGCAGCTCATCCGGACAGGGTGGCAATCAGCCCCAGCATTTT
CASSSSGQGGNQPQHF
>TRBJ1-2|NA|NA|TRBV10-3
TGTGCCATCGGACCACCAGGGGTGACTGGCTACACCTTC
CAIGPPGVTGYTF
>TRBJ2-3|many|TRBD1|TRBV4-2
TGTGCCAGCAGCCAAGCCGGAGGTCAGGGGGTCACAGATACGCAGTATTTT
CASSQAGGQGVTDTQYF
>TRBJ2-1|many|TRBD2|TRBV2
TGTGCCAGCAGCGGCGAAAGACTAGCAGGCGAGCAGTTCTTC
CASSGERLAGEQFF
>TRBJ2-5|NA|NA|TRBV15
TGTGCCACCAGCCATGGACAGAGGGAGACCCAGTACTTC
CATSHGQRETQYF
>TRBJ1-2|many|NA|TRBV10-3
TGTGCCATCAGTGAGTCGAATTCTGATCTCTGGAGCTATGGCTACACCTTC
CAISESNSDLWSYGYTF
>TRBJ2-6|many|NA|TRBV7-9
TGTGCCAGCAGCTTAACCCCCTCTGGGGCCAACGTCCTGACTTTC
CASSLTPSGANVLTF
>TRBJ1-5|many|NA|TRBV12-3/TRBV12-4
TGTGCCAGCCATGCGGGTTATAGCAATCAGCCCCAGCATTTT
CASHAGYSNQPQHF
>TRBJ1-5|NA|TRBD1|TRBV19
TGTGCCAGTAGTATAGGGCAGGGACAGGGGCCCCAGCATTTT
CASSIGQGQGPQHF
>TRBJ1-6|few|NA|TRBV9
TGTGCCAGCAGCGCGTGGGAAGGGAATTCACCCCTCCACTTT
CASSAWEGNSPLHF
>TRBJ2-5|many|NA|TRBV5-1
TGCGCCAGCAGCTTGGGGTATCGGAACCAAGAGACCCAGTACTTC
CASSLGYRNQETQYF
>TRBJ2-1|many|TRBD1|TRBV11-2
TGTGCCAGCAGCCCGTTCACCGGGACAGTTACAAGTGAGCAGTTCTTC
CASSPFTGTVTSEQFF
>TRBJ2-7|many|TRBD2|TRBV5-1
TGCGCCAGCAGCGCTAGCGGGGCCTACGAGCAGTACTTC
CASSASGAYEQYF
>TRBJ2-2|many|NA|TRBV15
TGTGCCACCAGCAGAGGGAAGGGGCAGAACACCGGGGAGCTGTTTTTT
CATSRGKGQNTGELFF
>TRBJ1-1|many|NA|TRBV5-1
TGCGCCAGCAGCTTGGAGGGGAGGGAGGGGCCAGGTGAAGCTTTCTTT
CASSLEGREGPGEAFF
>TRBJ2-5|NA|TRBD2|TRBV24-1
TGTGCCACCAGTGAAGCTAGCGCGGGGGACCAAGAGACCCAGTACTTC
CATSEASAGDQETQYF
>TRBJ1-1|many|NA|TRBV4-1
TGCGCCAGCAGCCCTCGGGCCATGAACACTGAAGCTTTCTTT
CASSPRAMNTEAFF
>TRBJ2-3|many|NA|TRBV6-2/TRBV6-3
TGTGCCAGCAGCAACCTGGCGGATACGCAGTATTTT
CASSNLADTQYF
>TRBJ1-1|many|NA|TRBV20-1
TGCAGTGCTAGAGGGGCGGCAACTAAGAACACTGAAGCTTTCTTT
CSARGAATKNTEAFF
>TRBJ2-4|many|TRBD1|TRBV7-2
TGTGCCAGCAGCCGACAGGGGGGAAACATTCAGTACTTC
CASSRQGGNIQYF
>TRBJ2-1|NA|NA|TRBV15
TGTGCCACCAGCAGAGTTAGCGATGGTGAGCAGTTCTTC
CATSRVSDGEQFF
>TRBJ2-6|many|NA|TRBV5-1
TGCGCCAGCAGCTTGGTCGGGAGCTCTGGGGCCAACGTCCTGACTTTC
CASSLVGSSGANVLTF
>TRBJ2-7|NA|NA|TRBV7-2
TGTGCCAGCAGCTCCTGGGTCTTGTCGGCAGGCTCCTACGAGCAGTACTTC
CASSSWVLSAGSYEQYF
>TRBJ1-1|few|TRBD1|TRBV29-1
TGCAGCGTTGGGCTAGGGACAGGGGGCGCGAACACTGAAGCTTTCTTT
CSVGLGTGGANTEAFF
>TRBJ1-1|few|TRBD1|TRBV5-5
TGTGCCAGCAGCTTGTCGACAGGGGGGAAAGCTTTCTTT
CASSLSTGGKAFF
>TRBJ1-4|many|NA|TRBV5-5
TGTGCCAGCAGGAGAAGGGGAGAGGGTGAAAAACTGTTTTTT
CASRRRGEGEKLFF
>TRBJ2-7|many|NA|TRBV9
TGTGCCAGCAGCTCAACCGGGACCCCCCACGCCCTCGAGCAGTACTTC
CASSSTGTPHALEQYF
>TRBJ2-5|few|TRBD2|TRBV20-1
TGCAGTGCTAGAACGACTAGCGGGGGAGACACCCAGTACTTC
CSARTTSGGDTQYF
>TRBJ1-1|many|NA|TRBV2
TGTGCCAGCAGTGAAGCGGTGCAGGGGAACACTGAAGCTTTCTTT
CASSEAVQGNTEAFF
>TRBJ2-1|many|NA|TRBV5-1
TGCGCCAGCAGCTTCAGTCTAAGCTCCTACAATGAGCAGTTCTTC
CASSFSLSSYNEQFF
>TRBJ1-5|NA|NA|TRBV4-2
TGTGCCAGCAGCCAAGATCCAGGGGGCAATCAGCCCCAGCATTTT
CASSQDPGGNQPQHF
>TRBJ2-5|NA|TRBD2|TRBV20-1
TGCAGTGCTAGAGATCCCAGGACTAGTCTAGGAGAGACCCAGTACTTC
CSARDPRTSLGETQYF
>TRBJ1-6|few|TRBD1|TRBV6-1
TGTGCCAGCAGCCGTGACAGGGAAGATTCACCCCTCCACTTT
CASSRDREDSPLHF
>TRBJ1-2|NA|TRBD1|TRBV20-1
TGCAGTGCCAAAACCGGCGCGGGACAGGGGATAAGCTATGGCTACACCTTC
CSAKTGAGQGISYGYTF